The clone carrying this T cell receptor beta chain was counted a single time. This sample was taken from a study of blood T cell repertoires in COVID-19. Study as a whole: From T cells, B-cell-depleted T cells, or PBMCs came the material, which was cDNA or gDNA.

Trimming pared 7 bases from V and 3 bases from J, leaving 10 bases between. CDR3 length: 14 residues. Germline values: CDR1 LNHDA, CDR2 SQIVND (reference sequence). As handled by the study authors: Amplification of reference gene primers provided the estimated nucleated cell counts. TCRdb's copy holds only in-frame clones and misses some; the assay was immunoSEQ multiplex PCR. V and J calls and clone size come straight from that table; D and trimming were deduced from the DNA. The table includes 150,000 to 200,000 clones, about 85% detected once. This clonotype was obtained from a man in his fifties or sixties with active or convalescent COVID-19. Sequenced input: peripheral blood. V gene TRBV19 combines with J gene TRBJ1-6; perhaps TRBD1 as D (5 bases). The CDR3: CASTHGGYNSPLHF. In DNA, the CDR3 is TGTGCCAGTACTCACGGGGGCTATAATTCACCCCTCCACTTT.